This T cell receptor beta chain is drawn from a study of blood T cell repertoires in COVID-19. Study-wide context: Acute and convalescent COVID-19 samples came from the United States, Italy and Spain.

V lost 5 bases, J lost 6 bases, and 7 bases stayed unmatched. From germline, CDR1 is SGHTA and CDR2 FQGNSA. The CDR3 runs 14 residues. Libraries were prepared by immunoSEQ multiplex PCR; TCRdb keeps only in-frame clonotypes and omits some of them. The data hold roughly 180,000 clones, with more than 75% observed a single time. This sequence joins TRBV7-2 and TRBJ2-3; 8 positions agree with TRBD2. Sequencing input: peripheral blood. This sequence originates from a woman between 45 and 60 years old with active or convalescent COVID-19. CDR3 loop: CASSQGLGRDTQYF. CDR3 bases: TGTGCCAGCAGCCAGGGACTAGGCCGGGATACGCAGTATTTT.